The TCR beta chain described here comes from a study of cytomegalovirus exposure and HLA in healthy donors. Study-wide findings and caveats: Later, an analysis found that TCR clusters from the first cohort tended to co-occur in the 110 or so validation repertoires. Cytomegalovirus-associated TCR beta chains were listed, numbering roughly 150.

Notes on this clone: The antigen remains unidentified.

Assay: immunoSEQ multiplex PCR; the TCRdb copy retains only in-frame clones and omits some. The repertoire holds about 64,000 clones, with around 89% as singletons. V was shortened by 0 bases and J by 4 bases, with 6 bases between the two germline ends. The germline V gene encodes CDR1 SEHNR and CDR2 FQNEAQ (reference sequence). The CDR3 has 13 residues. The clonotype was recovered from a young woman in good health and CMV-seronegative. Sample: PBMCs. The chain links TRBV7-9 to TRBJ1-2; D may be TRBD1 (6 bases). DNA of the CDR3: TGTGCCAGCAGCTTAGCGGACAGCTATGGCTACACCTTC. Its translation is CASSLADSYGYTF.